This T cell receptor beta chain was obtained from a study of CD8 T cells in Susac syndrome. Broader study findings: Clonal expansion was not observed in the Susac syndrome CD4+ T cell repertoires.

The CDR3 runs to 13 residues. Trimming shortened V by 5 bases and J by 4 bases, and 11 bases separated the two germline ends. The germline CDR1 and CDR2 sequences are DFQATT and SNEGSKA (reference sequence). Random hexamers served to reverse transcribe about 0.5 to 1 ug RNA. A multiplex approach, immunoSEQ multiplex PCR, amplified TCR beta CDR3 across 54 Vbeta and 13 Jbeta. TCRdb itself ran the immunoSEQ multiplex PCR reads through MiXCR, one entry per CDR3 protein. The sample lists 200,000 to 250,000 distinct CDR3 sequences; about 94% were seen once. Note on this clonotype: The antigen is not known.

Sequencing of TCR beta was carried out in blood CD8+ and CD4+ T cells. The authors negatively isolated CD8+ and CD4+ T cells and FACS-enriched TEMRA cells. The sequenced sample was CD4+ T cells from PBMCs. The V gene is TRBV20-1, the J gene TRBJ2-2; tentatively, D is TRBD2 (5 bases). The origin of this receptor is a human donor with Susac syndrome. The chain's CDR3 is CSAHLATTGELFF. The CDR3 coding sequence is TGCAGTGCTCATCTAGCTACCACCGGGGAGCTGTTTTTT.